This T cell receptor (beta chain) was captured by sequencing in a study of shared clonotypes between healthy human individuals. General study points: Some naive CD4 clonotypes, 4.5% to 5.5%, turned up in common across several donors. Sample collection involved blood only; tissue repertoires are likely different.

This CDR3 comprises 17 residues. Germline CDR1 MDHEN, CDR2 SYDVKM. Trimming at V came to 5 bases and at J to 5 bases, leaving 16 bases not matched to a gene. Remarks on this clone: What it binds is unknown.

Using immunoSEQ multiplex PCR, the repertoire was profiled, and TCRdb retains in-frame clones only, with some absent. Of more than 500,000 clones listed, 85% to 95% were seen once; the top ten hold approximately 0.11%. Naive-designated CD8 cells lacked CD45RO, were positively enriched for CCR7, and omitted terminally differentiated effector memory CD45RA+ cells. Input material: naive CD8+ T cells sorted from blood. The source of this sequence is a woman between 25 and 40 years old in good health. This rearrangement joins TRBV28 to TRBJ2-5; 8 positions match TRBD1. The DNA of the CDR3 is TGTGCCAGCAGTCGCCTTCGAATCAGGACAGGGTGCGAGACCCAGTACTTC. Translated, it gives CASSRLRIRTGCETQYF.